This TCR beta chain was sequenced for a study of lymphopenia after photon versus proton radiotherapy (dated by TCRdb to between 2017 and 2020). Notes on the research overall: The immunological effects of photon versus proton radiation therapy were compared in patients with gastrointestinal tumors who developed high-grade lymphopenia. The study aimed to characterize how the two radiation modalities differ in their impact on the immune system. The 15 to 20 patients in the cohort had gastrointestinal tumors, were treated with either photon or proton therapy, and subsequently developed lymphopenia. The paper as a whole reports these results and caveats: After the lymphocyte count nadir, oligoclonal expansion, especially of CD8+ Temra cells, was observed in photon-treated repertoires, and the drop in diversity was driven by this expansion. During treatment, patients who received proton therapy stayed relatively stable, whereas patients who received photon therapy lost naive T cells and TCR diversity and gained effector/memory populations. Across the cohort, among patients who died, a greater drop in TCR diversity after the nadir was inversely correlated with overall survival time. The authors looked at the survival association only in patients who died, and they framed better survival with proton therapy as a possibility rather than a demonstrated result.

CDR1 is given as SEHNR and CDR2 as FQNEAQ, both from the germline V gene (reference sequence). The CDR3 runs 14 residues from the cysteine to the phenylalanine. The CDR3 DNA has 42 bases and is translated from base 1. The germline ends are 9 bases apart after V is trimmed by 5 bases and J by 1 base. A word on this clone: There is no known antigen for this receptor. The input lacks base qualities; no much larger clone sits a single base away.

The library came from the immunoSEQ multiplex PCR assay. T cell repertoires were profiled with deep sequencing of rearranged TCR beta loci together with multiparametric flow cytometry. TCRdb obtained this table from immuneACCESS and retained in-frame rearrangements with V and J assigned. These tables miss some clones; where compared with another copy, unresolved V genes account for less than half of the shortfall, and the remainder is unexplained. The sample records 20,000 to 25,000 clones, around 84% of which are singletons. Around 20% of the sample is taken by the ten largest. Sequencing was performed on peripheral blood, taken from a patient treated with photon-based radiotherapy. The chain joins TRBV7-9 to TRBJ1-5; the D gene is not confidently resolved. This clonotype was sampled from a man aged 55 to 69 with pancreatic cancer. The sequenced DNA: TGTGCCAGCAGCGGTGGCCAGAGCAATCAGCCCCAGCATTTT. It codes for CASSGGQSNQPQHF.